The TCR beta chain described here comes from a study of blood T cell repertoires in COVID-19. On the study more broadly: There were acute and convalescent COVID-19 samples, and they came from the United States, Italy and Spain. PBMCs, B-cell-depleted T cells, or T cells were the source of the cDNA or gDNA that made up the material.

The method was immunoSEQ multiplex PCR; TCRdb's version includes in-frame clones alone and lacks a portion of them. This sample has over 200,000 clones, with roughly nine tenths found just once. This CDR3 region has 19 residues. Source material: peripheral blood. The gene calls are TRBV21-1 and TRBJ2-1; TRBD2, the table's D call, lacks a check against the DNA. TRBV21-1 is a pseudogene. The TCR comes from a man aged 55 to 70 who had recovered from COVID-19. CDR3 protein: CASTRTSSGFGRSYNEQFF. In nucleotides, the CDR3 is TGTGCCAGCACCCGGACTAGTTCTGGGTTTGGAAGGTCCTACAATGAGCAGTTCTTC.